The TCR beta chain described here comes from a study of PD-1 blockade in classical Hodgkin lymphoma. Here immunoSEQ multiplex PCR was the method, and the copy in TCRdb shows in-frame clones only, minus some. Here the sample spans 15,000 to 20,000 clones, just under 85% being singletons. No patient escaped relapse after autologous stem cell transplantation, and brentuximab vedotin exposure varied. Using magnetic negative selection, the CD4+ T cells were separated out of thawed PBMCs. This clone has just one count. From germline, CDR1 is SNHLY and CDR2 FYNNEI. The CDR3 is 13 residues long. V was clipped by 7 bases and J by 5 bases, with 11 bases between them.

The chain joins TRBV2 to TRBJ2-2; tentatively, D is TRBD1 (5 bases). This sample comprised CD4+ T cells from blood, obtained at baseline. The sequence was collected from a human donor with classical Hodgkin lymphoma. CDR3 region: CASNGARTGELFF. The DNA of the CDR3 is TGTGCCAGCAATGGGGCGCGGACCGGGGAGCTGTTTTTT.